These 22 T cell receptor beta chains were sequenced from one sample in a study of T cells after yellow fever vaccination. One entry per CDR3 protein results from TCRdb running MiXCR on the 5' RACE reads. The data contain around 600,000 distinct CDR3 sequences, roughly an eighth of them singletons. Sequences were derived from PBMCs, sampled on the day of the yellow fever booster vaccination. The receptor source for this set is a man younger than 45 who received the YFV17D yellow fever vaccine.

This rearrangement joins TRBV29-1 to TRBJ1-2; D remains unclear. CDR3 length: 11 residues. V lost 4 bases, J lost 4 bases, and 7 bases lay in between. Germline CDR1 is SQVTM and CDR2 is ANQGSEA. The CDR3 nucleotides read TGCAGCGTTGGACAAGGCTATGGCTACACCTTC. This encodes CSVGQGYGYTF.

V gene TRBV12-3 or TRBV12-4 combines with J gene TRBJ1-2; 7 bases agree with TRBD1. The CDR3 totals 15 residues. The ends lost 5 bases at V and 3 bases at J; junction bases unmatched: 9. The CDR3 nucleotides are TGTGCCAGCAGTCCCAGGACAGGACCCCACTATGGCTACACCTTC. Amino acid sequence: CASSPRTGPHYGYTF.

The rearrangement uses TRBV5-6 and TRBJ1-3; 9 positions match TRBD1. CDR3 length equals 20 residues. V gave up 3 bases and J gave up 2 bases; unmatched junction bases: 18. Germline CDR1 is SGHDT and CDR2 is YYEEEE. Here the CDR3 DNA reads TGTGCCAGCAGCTCGACTAGGGACAGGGTTCGAAGATTTGCTGGAAACACCATATATTTT. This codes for CASSSTRDRVRRFAGNTIYF.

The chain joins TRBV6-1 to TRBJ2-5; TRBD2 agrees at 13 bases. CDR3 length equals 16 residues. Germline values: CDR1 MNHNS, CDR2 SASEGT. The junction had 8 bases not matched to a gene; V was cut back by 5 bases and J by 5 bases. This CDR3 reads CASSTLPTSGRETQYF. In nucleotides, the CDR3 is TGTGCCAGCAGTACCTTGCCGACTAGCGGGAGGGAGACCCAGTACTTC.

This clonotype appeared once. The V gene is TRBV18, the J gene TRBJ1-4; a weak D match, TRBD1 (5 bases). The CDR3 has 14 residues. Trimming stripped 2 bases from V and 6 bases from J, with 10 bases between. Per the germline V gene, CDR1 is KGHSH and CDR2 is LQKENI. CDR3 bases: TGTGCCAGCTCACCAGGGACGGTCGATGAAAAACTGTTTTTT. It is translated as CASSPGTVDEKLFF. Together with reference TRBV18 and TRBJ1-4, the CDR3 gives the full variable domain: NAGVMQNPRHLVRRRGQEARLRCSPMKGHSHVYWYRQLPEEGLKFMVYLQKENIIDESGMPKERFSAEFPKEGPSILRIQQVVRGDSAAYFCASSPGTVDEKLFFGSGTQLSVL.

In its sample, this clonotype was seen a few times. CDR3 DNA: TGTGCCAGCAGCCTGGGCCGGGGGATGTCGAATGAGCAGTTCTTC. Amino acids: CASSLGRGMSNEQFF. The chain has TRBV28 and TRBJ2-1; D may be TRBD2 (6 bases). V lost 6 bases to trimming and J lost 7 bases, with 19 bases between them. CDR1 and CDR2 (germline): MDHEN, SYDVKM. This CDR3 has 15 residues.

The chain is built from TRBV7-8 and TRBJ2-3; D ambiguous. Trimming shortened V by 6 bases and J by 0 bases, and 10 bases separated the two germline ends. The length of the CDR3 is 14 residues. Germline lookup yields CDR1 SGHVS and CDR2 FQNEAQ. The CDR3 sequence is CASRIKRSTDTQYF. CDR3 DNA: TGTGCCAGCAGAATTAAGAGGAGCACAGATACGCAGTATTTT.

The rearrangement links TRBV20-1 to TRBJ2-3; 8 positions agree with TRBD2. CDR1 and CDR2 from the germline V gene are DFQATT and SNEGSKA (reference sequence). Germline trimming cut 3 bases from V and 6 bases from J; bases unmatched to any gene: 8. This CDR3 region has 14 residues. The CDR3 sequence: CSASAVQRGDTQYF. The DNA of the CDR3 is TGCAGTGCTAGTGCTGTCCAGCGGGGGGATACGCAGTATTTT.

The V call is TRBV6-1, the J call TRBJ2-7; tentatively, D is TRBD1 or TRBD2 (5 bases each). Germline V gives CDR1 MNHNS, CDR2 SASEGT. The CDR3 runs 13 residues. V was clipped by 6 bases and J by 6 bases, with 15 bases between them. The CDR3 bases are TGTGCCAGCAGCACCATGGGGACGGGCGAGCAGTACTTC. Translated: CASSTMGTGEQYF.

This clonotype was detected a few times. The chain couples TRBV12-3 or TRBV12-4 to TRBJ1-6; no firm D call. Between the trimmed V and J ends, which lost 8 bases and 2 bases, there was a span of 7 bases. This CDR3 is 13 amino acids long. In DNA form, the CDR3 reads TGTGCCAGCTCTGGCCCCTATAATTCACCCCTCCACTTT. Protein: CASSGPYNSPLHF.

In DNA form, the CDR3 reads TGTGCCAGCAGGAGGGGCACCTACAATGAGCAGTTCTTC. Translation: CASRRGTYNEQFF. The gene calls are TRBV12-3 or TRBV12-4 and TRBJ2-1; D is tentatively TRBD1 or TRBD2 (5 bases each). Between the trimmed V and J ends, which lost 6 bases and 2 bases, there was a span of 8 bases. The CDR3 extends over 13 amino acids.

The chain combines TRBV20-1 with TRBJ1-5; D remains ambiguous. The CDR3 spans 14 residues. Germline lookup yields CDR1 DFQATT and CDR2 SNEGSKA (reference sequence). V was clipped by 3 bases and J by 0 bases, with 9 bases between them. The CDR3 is CSASRRYSNQPQHF. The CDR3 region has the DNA TGCAGTGCTAGCCGGAGGTATAGCAATCAGCCCCAGCATTTT.

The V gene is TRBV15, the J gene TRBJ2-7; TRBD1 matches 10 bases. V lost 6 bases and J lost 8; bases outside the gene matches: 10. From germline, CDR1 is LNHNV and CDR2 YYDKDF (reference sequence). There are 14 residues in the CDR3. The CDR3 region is CATSPDRGFFKQYF. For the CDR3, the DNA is TGTGCCACCAGTCCGGACAGGGGGTTTTTCAAGCAGTACTTC.

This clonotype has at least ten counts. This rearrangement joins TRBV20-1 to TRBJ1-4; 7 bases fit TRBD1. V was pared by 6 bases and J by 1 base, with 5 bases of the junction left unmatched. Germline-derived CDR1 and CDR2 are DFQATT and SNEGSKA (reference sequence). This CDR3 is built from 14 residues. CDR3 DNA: TGCAGTGCCCAGCCAGGGGGAACTAATGAAAAACTGTTTTTT. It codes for CSAQPGGTNEKLFF.

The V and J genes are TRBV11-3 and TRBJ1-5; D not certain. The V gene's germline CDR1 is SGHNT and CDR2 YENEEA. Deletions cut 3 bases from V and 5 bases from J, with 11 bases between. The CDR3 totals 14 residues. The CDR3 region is CASSFWPSHQPQHF. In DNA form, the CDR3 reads TGTGCCAGCAGCTTTTGGCCTTCTCATCAGCCCCAGCATTTT.

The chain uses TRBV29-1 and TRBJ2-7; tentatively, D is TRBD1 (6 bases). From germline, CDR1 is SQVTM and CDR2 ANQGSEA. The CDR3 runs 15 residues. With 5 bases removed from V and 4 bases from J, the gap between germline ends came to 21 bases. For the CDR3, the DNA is TGCAGCGTTAAGGACCGTCAAGAGGGGGTTTACGAGCAGTACTTC. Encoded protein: CSVKDRQEGVYEQYF.

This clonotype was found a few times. The CDR3 sequence: CASSPPGGTGSGANVLTF. Here the CDR3 DNA reads TGTGCCAGCAGTCCCCCGGGAGGGACCGGCTCTGGGGCCAACGTCCTGACTTTC. The rearrangement links TRBV9 to TRBJ2-6, with 8 bases fitting TRBD2. V shed 5 bases, J shed 0 bases, and the junction held 10 bases outside the gene matches. Germline V lookup: CDR1 SGDLS, CDR2 YYNGEE. The CDR3 runs to 18 residues.

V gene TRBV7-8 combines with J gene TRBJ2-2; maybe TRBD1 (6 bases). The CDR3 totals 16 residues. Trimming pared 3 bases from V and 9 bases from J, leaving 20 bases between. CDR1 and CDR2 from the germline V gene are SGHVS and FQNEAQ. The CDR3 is CASSFQASRGRWELFF. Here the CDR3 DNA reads TGTGCCAGCAGCTTTCAAGCTAGCAGGGGACGATGGGAGCTGTTTTTT.

This chain's CDR3 is CATSDPQRETGELFF. CDR3 nucleotide sequence: TGTGCCACCAGTGATCCCCAACGGGAGACCGGGGAGCTGTTTTTT. The rearrangement uses TRBV24-1 and TRBJ2-2; possible D gene TRBD2, 6 bases. Trimming took off 3 bases at V and 5 bases at J, with 12 bases between the two ends. Germline V lookup: CDR1 KGHDR, CDR2 SFDVKD. The length of the CDR3 is 15 residues.

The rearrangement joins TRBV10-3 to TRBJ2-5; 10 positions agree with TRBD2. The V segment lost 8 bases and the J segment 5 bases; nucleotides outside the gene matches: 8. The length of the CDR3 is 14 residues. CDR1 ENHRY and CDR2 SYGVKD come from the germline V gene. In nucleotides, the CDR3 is TGTGCCATCGGCCCTAGCGGGAGTAGGGAGACCCAGTACTTC. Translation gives CAIGPSGSRETQYF.

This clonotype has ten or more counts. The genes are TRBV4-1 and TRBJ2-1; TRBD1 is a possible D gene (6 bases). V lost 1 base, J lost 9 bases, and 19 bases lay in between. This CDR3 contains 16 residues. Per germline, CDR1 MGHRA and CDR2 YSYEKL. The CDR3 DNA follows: TGCGCCAGCAGCCAAGGACTACTAGGTGGGGGCGGTGAGCAGTTCTTC. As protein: CASSQGLLGGGGEQFF.

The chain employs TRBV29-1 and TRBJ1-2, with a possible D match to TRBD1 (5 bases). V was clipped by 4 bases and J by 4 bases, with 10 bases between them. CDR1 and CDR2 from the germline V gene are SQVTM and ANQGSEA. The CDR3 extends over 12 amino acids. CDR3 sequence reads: CSVGIGVYGYTF. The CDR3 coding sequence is TGCAGCGTTGGTATAGGGGTCTATGGCTACACCTTC.